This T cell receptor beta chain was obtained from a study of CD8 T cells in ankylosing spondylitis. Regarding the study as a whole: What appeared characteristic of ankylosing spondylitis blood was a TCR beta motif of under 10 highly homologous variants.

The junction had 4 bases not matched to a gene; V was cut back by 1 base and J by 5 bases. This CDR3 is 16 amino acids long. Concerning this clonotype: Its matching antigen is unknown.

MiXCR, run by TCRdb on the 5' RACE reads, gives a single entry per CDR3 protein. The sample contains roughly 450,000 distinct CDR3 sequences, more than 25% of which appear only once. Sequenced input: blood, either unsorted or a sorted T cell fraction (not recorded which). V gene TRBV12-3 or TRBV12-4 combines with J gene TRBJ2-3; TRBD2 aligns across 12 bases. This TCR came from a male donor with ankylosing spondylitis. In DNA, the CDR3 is TGTGCCAGCAGTTTAGGGACTAGCGGGATGAAAGATACGCAGTATTTT. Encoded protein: CASSLGTSGMKDTQYF.